A single sample gave rise to the 12 T cell receptor beta chains below, sequenced in a study of OX40 agonist ivuxolimab in advanced cancers. Here immunoSEQ multiplex PCR was the method, and the copy in TCRdb shows in-frame clones only, minus some. The data contain about 31,000 clones, about 86% of them singletons. Here the sequenced sample was CD4+ or CD8+ T cells sorted from blood, taken in a trial of the OX40 agonist ivuxolimab. The receptor source for this set is an adult with an advanced solid tumor such as melanoma, head and neck, liver or kidney cancer.

The genes are TRBV7-9 and TRBJ1-1; D unresolved. There are 11 residues in the CDR3. The germline gives CDR1 SEHNR, CDR2 FQNEAQ (reference sequence). V gave up 5 bases and J gave up 3 bases, with 4 bases separating them. The CDR3 DNA reads TGTGCCAGCAGCCCTCACACTGAAGCTTTCTTT. It is translated as CASSPHTEAFF.

This chain links TRBV6-6 with TRBJ2-7; D is possibly TRBD1 (5 bases). The CDR3 is 15 amino acids. Germline CDR1 reads MNHNY; CDR2 reads SVGAGI (reference sequence). The germline V and J ends were trimmed by 6 bases and 3 bases, with 18 bases remaining between them. The CDR3 sequence: CASSLTDSAGYEQYF. Written as DNA, the CDR3 is TGTGCCAGCAGCCTTACCGACAGTGCAGGCTACGAGCAGTACTTC.

The J gene is TRBJ2-7, the V gene TRBV5-8, with D tentatively TRBD1 (5 bases). CDR3 length: 14 residues. Trimming left V 4 bases short and J 0 bases short, with 11 bases between. Germline CDR1 and CDR2: SGHTS and YDEGEE. The CDR3 DNA reads TGTGCCAGCAGCCCAGGGTTCCCCTCCTACGAGCAGTACTTC. It is translated as CASSPGFPSYEQYF.

The chain recombines TRBV28 with TRBJ1-5; D gene ambiguous. Deletions cut 3 bases from V and 4 bases from J, with 7 bases between. This CDR3 spans 13 amino acids. The germline CDR1 and CDR2 sequences are MDHEN and SYDVKM. CDR3 DNA sequence: TGTGCCAGCAGTTTGGGTAGTAATCAGCCCCAGCATTTT. Translating it yields CASSLGSNQPQHF.

CDR3 DNA: TGTGCCAGCAGCTTCAACAGACTAGCATCAAACATTCAGTACTTC. Translation: CASSFNRLASNIQYF. The chain joins TRBV5-6 to TRBJ2-4; TRBD2 aligns across 7 bases. This CDR3 region has 15 residues. With V trimmed by 2 bases and J by 6 bases, 8 bases remained unmatched. Germline V gene sequence: CDR1 SGHDT, CDR2 YYEEEE.

This chain connects TRBV7-9 to TRBJ2-3; D may correspond to TRBD1 or TRBD2 (5 bases each). This CDR3 comprises 15 residues. Trimming pared 6 bases from V and 3 bases from J, leaving 16 bases between. Germline V gives CDR1 SEHNR, CDR2 FQNEAQ (reference sequence). The CDR3 reads CASRNGTVPTDTQYF. CDR3 coding DNA: TGTGCCAGCAGAAATGGGACCGTACCTACAGATACGCAGTATTTT.

J is TRBJ2-7 and V is TRBV7-6; D tentatively reads TRBD1 or TRBD2 (5 bases each). The CDR3 covers 16 residues. Per germline, CDR1 SGHVS and CDR2 FNYEAQ. The ends were cut back, 4 bases at V and 1 base at J, with 17 bases in the middle. CDR3 in DNA: TGTGCCAGCAGCTCGGCAATGGGGACGGGTTCCTACGAGCAGTACTTC. This sequence encodes CASSSAMGTGSYEQYF.

The chain has TRBV4-1 and TRBJ2-1; 7 bases match TRBD2. V lost 1 base and J lost 5; bases outside the gene matches: 5. Per the germline V gene, CDR1 is MGHRA and CDR2 is YSYEKL. There are 15 residues in the CDR3. In DNA form, the CDR3 reads TGCGCCAGCAGCCAAGTGGCTAGCGGAGACAATGAGCAGTTCTTC. It yields the protein CASSQVASGDNEQFF.

This chain joins TRBV27 and TRBJ1-2, with D maybe TRBD1 (5 bases). Trimming took 5 bases from V and 4 from J, leaving 17 bases between them. The CDR3 runs to 15 residues. Per germline, CDR1 MNHEY and CDR2 SMNVEV (reference sequence). The CDR3 is CASSPRWGSPYGYTF. The CDR3 bases are TGTGCCAGCAGTCCCCGGTGGGGGAGTCCCTATGGCTACACCTTC.

Concerning this clone: A junction end diverges from the germline sequence, so it may reflect a read error. The V and J genes are TRBV6-1 and TRBJ2-7; possibly TRBD1 or TRBD2 for D (5 bases each). This CDR3 is built from 15 residues. Germline loops: CDR1 MNHNS, CDR2 SASEGT. The CDR3 is CASSGRDGYSHEQYF. In DNA, the CDR3 is TGTGCCAGCAGTGGTCGGGACGGCTACTCCCACGAGCAGTACTTC.

To note about this clone: The junction departs from germline at one end; a sequencing error may be responsible. In DNA, the CDR3 is TGTGCCAGTCGAGGGACTAGCGGATACAATGATCAGTTCTTC. It is translated as CASRGTSGYNDQFF. The rearrangement joins TRBV28 to TRBJ2-1; 11 positions match TRBD2. Looked up from germline, CDR1 is MDHEN and CDR2 is SYDVKM. CDR3 size: 14 residues. The entire variable domain, with the rest obtained from reference TRBV28 and TRBJ2-1, is as follows: DVKVTQSSRYLVKRTGEKVFLECVQDMDHENMFWYRQDPGLGLRLIYFSYDVKMKEKGDIPEGYSVSREKKERFSLILESASTNQTSMYLCASRGTSGYNDQFFGPGTRLTVL.

V usage is TRBV28 and J usage is TRBJ2-7; D is unresolved. Between the trimmed V and J ends, which lost 3 bases and 3 bases, there was a span of 12 bases. The CDR3 consists of 14 residues. Germline V gives CDR1 MDHEN, CDR2 SYDVKM. CDR3 in DNA: TGTGCCAGCAGTTTCCCCCAGGTATTCTACGAGCAGTACTTC. As protein: CASSFPQVFYEQYF.